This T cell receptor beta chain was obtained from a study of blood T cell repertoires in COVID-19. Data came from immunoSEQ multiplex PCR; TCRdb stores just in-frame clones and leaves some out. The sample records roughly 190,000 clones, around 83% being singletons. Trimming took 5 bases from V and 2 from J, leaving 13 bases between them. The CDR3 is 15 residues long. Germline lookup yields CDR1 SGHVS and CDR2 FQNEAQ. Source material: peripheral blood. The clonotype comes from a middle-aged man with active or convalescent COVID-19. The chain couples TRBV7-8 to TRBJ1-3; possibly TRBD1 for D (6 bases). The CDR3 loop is CASSTEQGTGNTIYF. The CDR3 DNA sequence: TGTGCCAGCAGCACCGAACAGGGAACTGGAAACACCATATATTTT.